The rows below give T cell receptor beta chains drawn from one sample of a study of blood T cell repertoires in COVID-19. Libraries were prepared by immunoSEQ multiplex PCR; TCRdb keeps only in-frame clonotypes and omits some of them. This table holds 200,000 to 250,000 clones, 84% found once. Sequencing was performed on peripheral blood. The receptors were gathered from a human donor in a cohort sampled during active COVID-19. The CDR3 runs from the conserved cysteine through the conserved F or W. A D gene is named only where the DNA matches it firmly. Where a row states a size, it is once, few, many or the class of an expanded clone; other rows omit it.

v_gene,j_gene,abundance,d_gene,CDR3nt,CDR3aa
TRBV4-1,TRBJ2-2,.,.,TGCGCCAGCAGCCCTTACGGCAGGGAATCGGGCGGGGAGCTGTTTTTT,CASSPYGRESGGELFF
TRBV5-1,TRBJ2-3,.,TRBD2,TGCGCCAGCAGCCAAACTAGCGGGTGGCGGACAGATACGCAGTATTTT,CASSQTSGWRTDTQYF
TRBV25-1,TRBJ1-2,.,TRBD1,TGTGCCAGCAGGACAGGGGAGGATGGCTACACCTTC,CASRTGEDGYTF
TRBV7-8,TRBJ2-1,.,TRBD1,TGTGCCAGCAGCCTAGGGGGCTGGAGCTCCTACAATGAGCAGTTCTTC,CASSLGGWSSYNEQFF
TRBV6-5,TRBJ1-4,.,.,TGTGCCAGCAGTTATAGTAATGAAAAACTGTTTTTT,CASSYSNEKLFF
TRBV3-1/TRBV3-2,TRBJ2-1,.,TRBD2,TGTGCCAGCAGCCAAGCAGCGGGAGAGACGCTGCCTAAAAACTCCGAGCAGTTCTTC,CASSQAAGETLPKNSEQFF
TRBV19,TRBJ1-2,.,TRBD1,TGTGCCAGTAGGCGACAGGGGGCTGGTGGCTACACCTTC,CASRRQGAGGYTF
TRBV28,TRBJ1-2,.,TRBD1,TGTGCCAGCACCAAACCGGACAGGAATGGCTACACCTTC,CASTKPDRNGYTF
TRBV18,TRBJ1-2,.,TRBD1,TGTGCCAGCTCCGAAACAGGGGGCGGCTTATCCGGCTACACCTTC,CASSETGGGLSGYTF
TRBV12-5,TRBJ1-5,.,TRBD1,TGTGCTAGTGGTTTGGGGGACAGGGCCTTAAATCAGCCCCAGCATTTT,CASGLGDRALNQPQHF
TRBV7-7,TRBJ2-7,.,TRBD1,TGTGCCAGCAGCCCCATCCAGGGGGCCTACGAGCAGTACTTC,CASSPIQGAYEQYF
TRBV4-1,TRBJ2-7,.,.,TGCGCCAGCAGCCAAGGCGCCCTCGAGCAGTACTTC,CASSQGALEQYF
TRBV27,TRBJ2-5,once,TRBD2,TGTGCCAGCAGCCCCACCCGACTAGCGGGTGGAAGGACCCAGTACTTC,CASSPTRLAGGRTQYF
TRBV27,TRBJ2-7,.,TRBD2,TGTGCCAGCAGTTTAGTCAGCGGGAGGGCCTACGAGCAGTACTTC,CASSLVSGRAYEQYF
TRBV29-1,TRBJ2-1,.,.,TGCAGCGTTGGAAATGGACTTACTTCTTACAATGAGCAGTTCTTC,CSVGNGLTSYNEQFF
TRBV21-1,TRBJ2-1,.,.,TGTGCCAGCAGCAAAGTTGGAGACTTTTTCTACAATGAGCAGTTCTTC,CASSKVGDFFYNEQFF
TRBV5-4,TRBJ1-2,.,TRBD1,TGTGCCAGCAGCCCCAGGGGGGACAGGGATGGCTACACCTTC,CASSPRGDRDGYTF
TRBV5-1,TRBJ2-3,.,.,TGCGCCAGCAGCCCCGCCAACTCGCAGGGCGCAGATACGCAGTATTTT,CASSPANSQGADTQYF
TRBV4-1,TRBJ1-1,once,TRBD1,TGCGCCAGCAGCCAGACAACCGGGACAGCTAACACTGAAGCTTTCTTT,CASSQTTGTANTEAFF
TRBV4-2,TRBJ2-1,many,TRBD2,TGTGCCAGCAGCCAAGACCCCAGGCGGGAGGGCCCCTATGAGCAGTTCTTC,CASSQDPRREGPYEQFF
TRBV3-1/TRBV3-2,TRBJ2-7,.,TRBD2,TGTGCCAGCAGCCGAGGACTAGCGGGAGTGTCCTACGAGCAGTACTTC,CASSRGLAGVSYEQYF
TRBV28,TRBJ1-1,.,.,TGTGCCAGCAGGCAAGGGGACATGAACACTGAAGCTTTCTTT,CASRQGDMNTEAFF
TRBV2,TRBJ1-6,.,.,TGTGCCAGCAGTGAAATAAGGACACCAACTCACTCCTATAATTCACCCCTCCACTTT,CASSEIRTPTHSYNSPLHF
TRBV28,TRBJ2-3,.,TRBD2,TGTGCCAGCAGTTCAGGGCCCGAGCGGGAATGGGATACGCAGTATTTT,CASSSGPEREWDTQYF
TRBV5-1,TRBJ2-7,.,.,TGCGCCAGCAGCTTGGGCTACAGGGCCGTCGACGAGCAGTACTTC,CASSLGYRAVDEQYF
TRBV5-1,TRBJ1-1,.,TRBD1,TGCGCCAGCAGCTTGGTTGGGACAGATGAAGCTTTCTTT,CASSLVGTDEAFF
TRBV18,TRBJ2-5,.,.,TGTGCCAGCTCACCACCCTCAGGGGTCGAGACCCAGTACTTC,CASSPPSGVETQYF
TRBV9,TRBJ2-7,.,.,TGTGCCAGCAGCGTAGGTCAGGGCGGATACGAGCAGTACTTC,CASSVGQGGYEQYF
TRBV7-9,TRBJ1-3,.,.,TGTGCCAGCGGCCGTTGGGGGCGGACTGGAAACACCATATATTTT,CASGRWGRTGNTIYF
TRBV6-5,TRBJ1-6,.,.,TGTGCCAGCAGTCTTTCAGGGATACCTACTTCACCCCTCCACTTT,CASSLSGIPTSPLHF
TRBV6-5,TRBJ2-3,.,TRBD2,TGTGCCAGCAAGTCTAGCGGGATTTTGTTAGATACGCAGTATTTT,CASKSSGILLDTQYF
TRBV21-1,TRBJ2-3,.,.,TGTGCCAGCAGCAAAGAAGCTAGCGGGGGGATCACAGATACGCAGTATTTT,CASSKEASGGITDTQYF
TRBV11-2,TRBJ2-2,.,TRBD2,TGTGCCAGCAGCTTAGAGGTTGCGGCGGGAGGGGCCGGGGAGCTGTTTTTT,CASSLEVAAGGAGELFF
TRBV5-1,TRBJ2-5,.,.,TGCGCCAGCAGCCCGAGGACGGGGAAGTACCAAGAGACCCAGTACTTC,CASSPRTGKYQETQYF
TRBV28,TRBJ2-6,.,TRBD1,TGTGCCAGCAGTCCATGGACAGGTGGGGCCAACGTCCTGACTTTC,CASSPWTGGANVLTF
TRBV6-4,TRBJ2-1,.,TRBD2,TGTGCCGGGAGGGAGACTAGCGGGCTGCAGGGTGAGCAGTTCTTC,CAGRETSGLQGEQFF
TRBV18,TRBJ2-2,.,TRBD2,TGTGCCAGCTCACCAGAACTACTAGCGGGAAACACCGGGGAGCTGTTTTTT,CASSPELLAGNTGELFF
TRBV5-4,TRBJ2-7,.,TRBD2,TGTGCCAGCAGCTCCGGGACTAGCGGACCCTACGAGCAGTACTTC,CASSSGTSGPYEQYF
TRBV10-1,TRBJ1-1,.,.,TGCGCCAGCAGTCCGGGTAGCGAGTGGAGCAACACTGAAGCTTTCTTT,CASSPGSEWSNTEAFF
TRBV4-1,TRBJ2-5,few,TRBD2,TGCGCCAGCAGCCACCCTCCGGGACTAGCGGGAGTTGAGGAGACCCAGTACTTC,CASSHPPGLAGVEETQYF
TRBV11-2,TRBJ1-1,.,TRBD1,TGTGCCAGCAGCTTATGGGGTTGGACAGGTGAAAACACTGAAGCTTTCTTT,CASSLWGWTGENTEAFF
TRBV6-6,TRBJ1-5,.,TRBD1,TGTGCCAGCAGTCGCGACAGGGATAGCAATCAGCCCCAGCATTTT,CASSRDRDSNQPQHF
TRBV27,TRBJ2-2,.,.,TGTGCCAGCAGTTTAATAGGTCCAGGCGCGTTCTACACCGGGGAGCTGTTTTTT,CASSLIGPGAFYTGELFF
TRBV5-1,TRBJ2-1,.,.,TGCGCCAGCAGCCGACAGGTCCTCTCCTACAATGAGCAGTTCTTC,CASSRQVLSYNEQFF
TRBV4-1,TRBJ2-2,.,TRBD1,TGCGCCAGCAGCCACAGCGAGGGGGCTGGTACCGGGGAGCTGTTTTTT,CASSHSEGAGTGELFF
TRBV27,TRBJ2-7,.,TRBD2,TGTGCCAGCAGTTGGTTAGCGGGAGGGCCCTACGAGCAGTACTTC,CASSWLAGGPYEQYF
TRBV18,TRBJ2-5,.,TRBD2,TGTGCCAGCTCACCACCGAATCTAGCGGGAAATGAGACCCAGTACTTC,CASSPPNLAGNETQYF
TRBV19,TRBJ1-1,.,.,TGTGCCAGTAGGGCGGTGAACACTGAAGCTTTCTTT,CASRAVNTEAFF
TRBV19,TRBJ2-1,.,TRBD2,TGTGCCAGTAGTATATCACGCGGGGGAGCGGGATCCTACAATGAGCAGTTCTTC,CASSISRGGAGSYNEQFF
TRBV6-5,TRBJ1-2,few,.,TGTGCCAGCAGTTACCGGGACACTAACTATGGCTACACCTTC,CASSYRDTNYGYTF
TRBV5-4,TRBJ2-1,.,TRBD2,TGTGCCAGCAGCTTGGATGGGCTAGCGGGCCAAGAGCAGTTCTTC,CASSLDGLAGQEQFF
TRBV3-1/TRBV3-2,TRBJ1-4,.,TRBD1,TGTGCCAGCAGCCAAGCAGGACAGGGCCAGCGTGGGAGAGGTGAAAAACTGTTTTTT,CASSQAGQGQRGRGEKLFF
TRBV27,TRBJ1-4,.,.,TGTGCCAGCCGTCCCGCAGGGGAGTCTGAAAAACTGTTTTTT,CASRPAGESEKLFF
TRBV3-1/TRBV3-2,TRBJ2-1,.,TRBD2,TGTGCCAGCAGCCAAGATCGAACTAGCGGGAGTAAAACCGTGAGGCAGTTCTTC,CASSQDRTSGSKTVRQFF
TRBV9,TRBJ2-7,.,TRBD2,TGTGCCAGCAGCGTAAATAGCGGGTACGAGCAGTACTTC,CASSVNSGYEQYF
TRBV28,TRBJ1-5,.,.,TGTGCCAGCAGGCTGACAGGTTTCAGTAATCAGCCCCAGCATTTT,CASRLTGFSNQPQHF
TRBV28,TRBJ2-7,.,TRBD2,TGTGCCAGCAGCCTCCCGGGACTACCGAGAGAGCAGTACTTC,CASSLPGLPREQYF
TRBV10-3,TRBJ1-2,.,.,TGTGCCATCAGGCGACAGGTGCACTATGGCTACACCTTC,CAIRRQVHYGYTF